The 7 T cell receptor beta chains below come from one sample, sequenced in a study of vaccination and CD4 T cells after COVID-19. No cognate antigen is known for these TCRs. Sample treatment: roughly ten-day PBMC culture with coronavirus spike peptide pools or control peptides (ViraFEST assay). Scientists ran DNA taken from cultured CD4+ T cells through the Oncomine TCR Beta short-read assay for sequencing. TCRdb ran MiXCR on the PCR reads and lists one entry per CDR3 protein. The repertoire consists of around 17,000 distinct CDR3 sequences, with approximately 50% occurring once and the leading ten covering 4.9%. Material: CD4+ T cells from blood, cultured in vitro, obtained before SARS-CoV-2 vaccination. The receptors come from a human donor who had recovered from COVID-19.

The V gene is TRBV20-1, the J gene TRBJ2-7; D is uncertain. V was shortened by 0 bases and J by 2 bases, with 14 bases between the two germline ends. The CDR3 totals 15 residues. Germline CDR1 reads DFQATT; CDR2 reads SNEGSKA (reference sequence). As DNA, the CDR3 is TGCAGTGCTAGAGATCCGGCCTTACTTCCCTACGAGCAGTACTTC. It translates to CSARDPALLPYEQYF.

The chain carries TRBV29-1 and TRBJ1-2; 9 bases align to TRBD1. Germline CDR1 reads SQVTM; CDR2 reads ANQGSEA. CDR3 length equals 18 residues. V gave up 4 bases and J gave up 4 bases; unmatched junction bases: 19. CDR3 bases: TGCAGCGTTGGAATCCTACCCGGGACAGGGCGAGGGGGCTATGGCTACACCTTC. It encodes CSVGILPGTGRGGYGYTF.

The chain carries TRBV7-9 and TRBJ2-1, with 8 bases identical to TRBD2. The V segment lost 1 base and the J segment 4 bases; nucleotides outside the gene matches: 6. The CDR3 runs to 16 residues. CDR1 SEHNR and CDR2 FQNEAQ come from the germline V gene (reference sequence). The CDR3 nucleotides are TGTGCCAGCAGCTTAGTCCGCGGGAGGCGTTACAATGAGCAGTTCTTC. Residues: CASSLVRGRRYNEQFF.

This clonotype was found once. The V and J genes are TRBV7-9 and TRBJ1-1; D possibly corresponds to TRBD1 (6 bases). CDR1 is SEHNR and CDR2 is FQNEAQ in the germline V gene (reference sequence). The CDR3 sequence is 16 residues long. V was trimmed by 1 base and J by 5 bases, leaving 17 bases between them. The CDR3 sequence: CASSLGNREIGTEAFF. As DNA, the CDR3 is TGTGCCAGCAGCTTAGGCAACAGGGAAATCGGGACTGAAGCTTTCTTT. The complete variable domain, with remaining parts taken from reference TRBV7-9 and TRBJ1-1, reads DTGVSQNPRHKITKRGQNVTFRCDPISEHNRLYWYRQTLGQGPEFLTYFQNEAQLEKSRLLSDRFSAERPKGSFSTLEIQRTEQGDSAMYLCASSLGNREIGTEAFFGQGTRLTVV.

This rearrangement joins TRBV19 to TRBJ2-6; 11 nucleotides align to TRBD2. Germline CDR1 reads LNHDA; CDR2 reads SQIVND (reference sequence). The CDR3 sequence is 17 residues long. J gave up 1 base and V 5 bases, and 4 bases lay outside the gene matches. The CDR3 region has the DNA TGTGCCAGTAGTTTGACTAGCGGGATGTCTGGGGCCAACGTCCTGACTTTC. Translating gives CASSLTSGMSGANVLTF.

The chain combines TRBV11-1 with TRBJ2-7, with D unresolved. The CDR3 is 13 amino acids. Germline CDR1 is SGHAT and CDR2 is FQDESV (reference sequence). Trimming stripped 3 bases from V and 3 bases from J, with 9 bases between. The chain's CDR3 is CASSLGINYEQYF. CDR3 nucleotide sequence: TGTGCCAGCAGCTTGGGGATTAACTACGAGCAGTACTTC.

On this clonotype: The junction and the germline gene differ at one end; a read error may be behind it. The rearrangement uses TRBV20-1 and TRBJ1-1; D is possibly TRBD1 (6 bases). Germline V gene data show CDR1 as DFQATT and CDR2 as SNEGSKA (reference sequence). There are 14 residues in the CDR3. The CDR3 is CGARRGGGTTEAFF. The CDR3 DNA reads as TGCGGTGCTAGGCGGGGAGGGGGGACAACTGAAGCTTTCTTT.